This record concerns one T cell receptor (beta chain) sequence. TCRdb reanalysed the 5' RACE reads using MiXCR and keeps one entry per CDR3 protein. The data hold hundreds of thousands of distinct CDR3 sequences, with over 13% observed a single time. The data originate from a study of T-cell memory formation after mild COVID-19. The receptor was derived from a man younger than 30 who had mild COVID-19 (a few samples of this study predate the infection). Cell type and time point are not known. The sequenced material came from PBMCs or a T cell subset sorted from them (not recorded which).

CDR3 DNA sequence: TGTGCCTGGGACAGGGGCGTAGGCTACACCTTC. This translates into CAWDRGVGYTF. This sequence joins TRBV30 and TRBJ1-2; 8 nucleotides match TRBD1. Germline V CDR1 and CDR2: GTSNPN, SVGIG (reference sequence). Unmatched junction bases numbered 4, after V lost 5 bases and J lost 8 bases. This CDR3 is 11 amino acids long. Full variable domain (rest looked up from reference TRBV30 and TRBJ1-2): SQTIHQWPATLVQPVGSPLSLECTVEGTSNPNLYWYRQAAGRGLQLLFYSVGIGQISSEVPQNLSASRPQDRQFILSSKKLLLSDSGFYLCAWDRGVGYTFGSGTRLTVV.